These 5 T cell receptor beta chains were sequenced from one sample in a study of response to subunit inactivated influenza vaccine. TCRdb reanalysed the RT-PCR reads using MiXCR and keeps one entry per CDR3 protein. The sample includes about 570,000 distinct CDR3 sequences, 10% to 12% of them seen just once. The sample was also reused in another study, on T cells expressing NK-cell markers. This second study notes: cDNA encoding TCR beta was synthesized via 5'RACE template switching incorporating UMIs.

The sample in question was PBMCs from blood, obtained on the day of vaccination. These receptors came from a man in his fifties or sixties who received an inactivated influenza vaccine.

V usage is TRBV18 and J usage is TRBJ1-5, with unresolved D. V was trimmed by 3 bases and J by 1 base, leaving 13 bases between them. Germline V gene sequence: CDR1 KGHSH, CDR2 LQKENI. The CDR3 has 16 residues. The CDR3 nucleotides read TGTGCCAGCTCACCGGGTGGAGGCGGGAGCAATCAGCCCCAGCATTTT. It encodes CASSPGGGGSNQPQHF. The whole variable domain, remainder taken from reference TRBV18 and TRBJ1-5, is NAGVMQNPRHLVRRRGQEARLRCSPMKGHSHVYWYRQLPEEGLKFMVYLQKENIIDESGMPKERFSAEFPKEGPSILRIQQVVRGDSAAYFCASSPGGGGSNQPQHFGDGTRLSIL.

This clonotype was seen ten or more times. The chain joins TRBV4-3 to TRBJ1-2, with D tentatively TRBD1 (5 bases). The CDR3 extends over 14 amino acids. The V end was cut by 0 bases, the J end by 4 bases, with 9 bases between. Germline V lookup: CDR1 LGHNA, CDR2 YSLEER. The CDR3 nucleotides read TGCGCCAGCAGCCAAGACCAGGGAACCTATGGCTACACCTTC. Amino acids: CASSQDQGTYGYTF.

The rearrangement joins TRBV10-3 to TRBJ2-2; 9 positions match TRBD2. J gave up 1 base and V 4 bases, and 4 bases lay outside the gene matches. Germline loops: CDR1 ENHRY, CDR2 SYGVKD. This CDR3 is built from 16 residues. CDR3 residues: CAISGRLAENTGELFF. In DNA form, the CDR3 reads TGTGCCATCAGTGGGAGACTAGCGGAGAACACCGGGGAGCTGTTTTTT.

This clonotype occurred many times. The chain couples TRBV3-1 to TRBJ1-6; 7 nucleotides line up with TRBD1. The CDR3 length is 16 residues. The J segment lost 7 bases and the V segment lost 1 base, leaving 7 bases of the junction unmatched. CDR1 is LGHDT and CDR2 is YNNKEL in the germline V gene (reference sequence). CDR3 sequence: CASSQVESDRNSPLHF. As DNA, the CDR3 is TGTGCCAGCAGCCAAGTGGAATCGGACAGGAATTCACCCCTCCACTTT.

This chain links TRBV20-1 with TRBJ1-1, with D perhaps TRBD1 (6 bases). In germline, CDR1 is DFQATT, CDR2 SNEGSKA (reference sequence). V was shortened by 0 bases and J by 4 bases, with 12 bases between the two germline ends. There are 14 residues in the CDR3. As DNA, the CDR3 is TGCAGTGCTAGAGAGGGGGCGGCGATCACTGAAGCTTTCTTT. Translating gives CSAREGAAITEAFF.